These 10 T cell receptor beta chains originate from one sample sequenced in a study of blood T cells in healthy people across ages. Then a second PCR, running roughly 7 to 11 cycles, was carried out with a sample-barcoded 5' primer and a J-beta primer mix. MiXCR, applied by TCRdb to the 5' RACE reads, yields one record per CDR3 protein. In the table there are some 1,500,000 distinct CDR3 sequences, about 45% of which are singletons. Sequenced input: blood. The receptors here all came from a woman aged 18-35 years in good health.

In its sample, this clonotype was seen a few times. This chain links TRBV12-3 or TRBV12-4 with TRBJ2-1; 8 nucleotides agree with TRBD2. The CDR3 consists of 12 residues. The J segment lost 12 bases and the V segment lost 7 bases, leaving 8 bases of the junction unmatched. DNA of the CDR3: TGTGCCAGCATCCGACAGGCGGGGGGGCAGTTCTTC. This codes for CASIRQAGGQFF.

In this sample, this clonotype turned up many times. The V call is TRBV27, the J call TRBJ2-1, with D possibly matching TRBD2 (5 bases). The CDR3 extends over 12 amino acids. Germline V gives CDR1 MNHEY, CDR2 SMNVEV (reference sequence). The V and J ends lost 5 bases and 6 bases respectively, with 8 bases between them. CDR3 in amino acids: CASSNRGNEQFF. The DNA of the CDR3 is TGTGCCAGCAGTAACCGGGGCAATGAGCAGTTCTTC.

The V call is TRBV2, the J call TRBJ2-1; 9 nucleotides align to TRBD2. Germline V gene lookup returns CDR1 SNHLY and CDR2 FYNNEI. V lost 8 bases, J lost 7 bases, and 9 bases stayed unmatched. This CDR3 has 14 residues. The CDR3 protein is CASVDSGRGNEQFF. DNA for the CDR3: TGTGCCAGCGTCGATAGCGGGAGAGGAAATGAGCAGTTCTTC.

As to this clonotype: Germline and junction disagree at one end, which may indicate a read error. The chain joins TRBV30 to TRBJ1-6, with D tentatively TRBD1 (6 bases). The CDR3 covers 14 residues. Germline V lookup: CDR1 GTSNPN, CDR2 SVGIG (reference sequence). CDR3 sequence: CAWSPQGRNSPPHF. In DNA, the CDR3 is TGTGCCTGGAGTCCACAGGGTCGCAATTCACCCCCCCACTTT.

There are a few counts of this clonotype. This chain joins TRBV7-2 and TRBJ2-7; no clear D gene. The CDR3 is 13 amino acids. Germline lookup yields CDR1 SGHTA and CDR2 FQGNSA. Trimming stripped 3 bases from V and 4 bases from J, with 10 bases between. The CDR3 region has the DNA TGTGCCAGCAGCTTTTATCAGGAATACGAGCAGTACTTC. The encoded protein is CASSFYQEYEQYF.

The V and J genes are TRBV10-3 and TRBJ2-3; D is perhaps TRBD2 (5 bases). The CDR3 contains 14 residues. Trimming removed 8 bases from V and 0 bases from J, with 12 bases in between. Per the germline V gene, CDR1 is ENHRY and CDR2 is SYGVKD. The CDR3 loop is CAIGPTGSTDTQYF. CDR3 nucleotides: TGTGCCATCGGTCCGACGGGGAGCACAGATACGCAGTATTTT.

The rearrangement uses TRBV11-2 and TRBJ2-1, with D perhaps TRBD1 (6 bases). CDR3 size: 13 residues. From germline, CDR1 is SGHAT and CDR2 FQNNGV. Trimming shortened V by 8 bases and J by 7 bases, and 15 bases separated the two germline ends. For the CDR3, the DNA is TGTGCCAGCGCCACAGGGTGGGGTAATGAGCAGTTCTTC. This codes for CASATGWGNEQFF.

This chain's CDR3 is CASSQGVGGPGYTF. CDR3 coding DNA: TGTGCCAGCAGCCAGGGCGTGGGGGGCCCTGGCTACACCTTC. This chain uses TRBV7-2 with TRBJ1-2; a possible D gene is TRBD1 (6 bases). This CDR3 comprises 14 residues. Deletions cut 5 bases from V and 7 bases from J, with 17 bases between. Germline CDR1 SGHTA, CDR2 FQGNSA.

This chain connects TRBV4-3 to TRBJ2-2, with 9 bases fitting TRBD1. Germline V lookup: CDR1 LGHNA, CDR2 YSLEER. The CDR3 is 16 amino acids. V shed 4 bases and J 6 bases; nucleotides not matched to a gene: 9. CDR3 nucleotide sequence: TGCGCCAGCAGCCGAGGGACAGGGTTAACGTCCGGGGAGCTGTTTTTT. Translation gives CASSRGTGLTSGELFF.

Comment on this clonotype: Just one base apart from a much larger clone, this may be a read error. The chain links TRBV6-6 to TRBJ2-1; TRBD2 is a possible D gene (7 bases). The CDR3 consists of 16 residues. Germline V gene lookup returns CDR1 MNHNY and CDR2 SVGAGI (reference sequence). Trimming stripped 1 base from V and 13 bases from J, with 23 bases between. The CDR3 here is CASSYYRGARQETQFF. The CDR3 nucleotides are TGTGCCAGCAGTTACTACCGGGGGGCCAGGCAAGAGACCCAGTTCTTC.